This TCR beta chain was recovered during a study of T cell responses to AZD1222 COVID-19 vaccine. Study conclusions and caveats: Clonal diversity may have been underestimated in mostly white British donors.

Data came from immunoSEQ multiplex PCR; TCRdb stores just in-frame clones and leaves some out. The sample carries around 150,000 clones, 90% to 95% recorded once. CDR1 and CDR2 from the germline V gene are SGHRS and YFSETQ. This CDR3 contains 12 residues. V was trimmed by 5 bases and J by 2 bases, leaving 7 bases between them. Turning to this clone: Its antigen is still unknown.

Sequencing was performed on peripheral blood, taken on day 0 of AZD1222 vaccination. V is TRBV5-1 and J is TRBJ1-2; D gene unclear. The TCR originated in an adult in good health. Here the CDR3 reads CASRAGNYGYTF. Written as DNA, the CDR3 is TGCGCCAGCAGGGCAGGCAACTATGGCTACACCTTC.